This TCR beta chain is from a study of cytomegalovirus exposure and HLA in healthy donors. Across the study: Earlier findings included roughly 120 million unique TCR beta sequences obtained from 150 million to 200 million T cells.

PCR involved 60 Vbeta and 13 Jbeta primers. Libraries were prepared by immunoSEQ multiplex PCR; TCRdb keeps only in-frame clonotypes and omits some of them. The sample includes 150,000 or so clones, about four fifths seen only once; the top ten take 1%. V lost 2 bases and J lost 4; bases outside the gene matches: 12. Per the germline V gene, CDR1 is SGHRS and CDR2 is YFSETQ. The CDR3 sequence is 19 residues long. The study's findings and limits: Researchers counted around 160 TCR beta chains as cytomegalovirus-associated. By a later analysis, the bulk of CMV-associated TCR beta chains appeared HLA-restricted.

Notes on this clone: Its matching antigen is unknown.

The specimen sequenced was PBMCs. This clonotype originated in a woman aged 45-65 years in good health and CMV-seropositive. This chain connects TRBV5-1 to TRBJ2-2; TRBD2 aligns across 12 bases. The DNA for the CDR3 is TGCGCCAGCAGCTTTGGTCGACTAGCGGGAGCTGTAGGCACCGGGGAGCTGTTTTTT. Translation: CASSFGRLAGAVGTGELFF.